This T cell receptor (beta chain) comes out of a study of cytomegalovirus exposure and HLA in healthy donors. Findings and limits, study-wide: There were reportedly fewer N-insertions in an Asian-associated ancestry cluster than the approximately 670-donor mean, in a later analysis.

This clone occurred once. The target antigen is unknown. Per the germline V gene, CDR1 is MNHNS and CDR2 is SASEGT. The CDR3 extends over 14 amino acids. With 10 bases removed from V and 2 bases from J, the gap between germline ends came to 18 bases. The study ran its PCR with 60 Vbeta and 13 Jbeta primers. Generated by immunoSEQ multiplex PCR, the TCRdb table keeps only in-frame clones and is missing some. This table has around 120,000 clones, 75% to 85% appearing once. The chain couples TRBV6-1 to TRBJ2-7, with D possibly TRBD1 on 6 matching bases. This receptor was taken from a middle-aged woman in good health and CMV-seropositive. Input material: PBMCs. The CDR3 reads CATHPGHRTYEQYF. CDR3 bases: TGTGCCACCCACCCGGGACATCGAACCTACGAGCAGTACTTC.